Following are 17 T cell receptor beta chains from one sample sequenced in a study of T cell repertoires in aging, cancer and after chemotherapy. Amplification of TCR beta used genomic DNA extracted from peripheral blood. TRB rearrangements spanning V, D and J were amplified using mixed TRB-A/B primers. TCRdb independently ran MiXCR on the multiplex PCR reads; one entry per CDR3 protein. The table lists thousands of distinct CDR3 sequences, under 30% of them singletons. Material: blood. These receptors all stem from a human donor in good health.

This clonotype has more than one count but fewer than ten. J is TRBJ2-3 and V is TRBV12-3 or TRBV12-4; possibly TRBD1 for D (6 bases). The V gene lost 7 bases and the J gene lost 4 bases, with 15 bases spanning the gap. CDR3 length: 14 amino acids. The CDR3: CASTWTVLPDTQYF. CDR3 nucleotide sequence: TGTGCCAGCACCTGGACAGTTCTCCCAGATACGCAGTATTTT.

This clonotype ranks as medium-sized. The rearrangement links TRBV12-3 or TRBV12-4 to TRBJ1-5; 8 bases match TRBD1. With 5 bases clipped from V and 3 bases from J, the junction kept 3 bases outside the gene matches. CDR3 length equals 14 residues. DNA of the CDR3: TGTGCCAGCAGTAAACAGGGGGACAATCAGCCCCAGCATTTT. This translates into CASSKQGDNQPQHF.

The chain employs TRBV15 and TRBJ2-3; 9 bases align to TRBD1. The CDR3 totals 14 residues. CDR1 and CDR2 from the germline V gene are LNHNV and YYDKDF (reference sequence). V was clipped by 5 bases and J by 7 bases; unmatched bases: 7. In DNA form, the CDR3 reads TGTGCCACCAGCCGCCACAGGGGGCAAAATACGCAGTATTTT. Protein product: CATSRHRGQNTQYF.

This clonotype is labeled as medium-sized (0.01 to 0.1%). The chain links TRBV27 to TRBJ2-2, with D unresolved. V was clipped by 4 bases and J by 7 bases, with 13 bases between them. CDR1 and CDR2 from the germline V gene are MNHEY and SMNVEV (reference sequence). CDR3 length: 14 residues. CDR3 sequence (DNA): TGTGCCAGCAGTTCGGTCCGTATCCGCGGGGAGCTGTTTTTT. It yields the protein CASSSVRIRGELFF.

This clonotype was found a few times. The V call is TRBV27, the J call TRBJ2-3; no firm D call. From germline, CDR1 is MNHEY and CDR2 SMNVEV (reference sequence). V was shortened by 3 bases and J by 0 bases, with 10 bases between the two germline ends. There are 15 residues in the CDR3. This CDR3 is CASSFEATSTDTQYF. In DNA, the CDR3 is TGTGCCAGCAGTTTCGAGGCAACTAGCACAGATACGCAGTATTTT.

The V gene is TRBV6-4, the J gene TRBJ1-1; TRBD1 matches 9 bases. The CDR3 runs 14 residues. Germline V lookup: CDR1 MRHNA, CDR2 SNTAGT. Unmatched junction bases numbered 6, after V lost 6 bases and J lost 4 bases. The CDR3 sequence is CASSPQGASTEAFF. The CDR3 region has the DNA TGTGCCAGCAGCCCACAGGGGGCGAGCACTGAAGCTTTCTTT.

This clonotype came up a few times. J is TRBJ2-2 and V is TRBV6-2 or TRBV6-3; D might be TRBD1 (6 bases). The CDR3 has 15 amino acids. Trimming pared 3 bases from V and 2 bases from J, leaving 10 bases between. Germline CDR1 is MNHEY and CDR2 is SVGEGT. CDR3 loop: CASSYIRGNTGELFF. The CDR3 region has the DNA TGTGCCAGCAGTTATATCAGGGGTAACACCGGGGAGCTGTTTTTT.

Within the sample, this clonotype is medium-sized. The CDR3 coding sequence is TGTGCCAGTAGTATCCGGACATCGTACGAGCAGTACTTC. Its protein is CASSIRTSYEQYF. The rearrangement uses TRBV19 and TRBJ2-7, with D perhaps matching TRBD1 (5 bases). V lost 3 bases, J lost 4 bases, and 10 bases lay in between. The CDR3 loop spans 13 amino acids. Germline lookup yields CDR1 LNHDA and CDR2 SQIVND (reference sequence).

The chain couples TRBV7-6 to TRBJ2-3, with 7 bases lining up with TRBD1. V lost 4 bases, J lost 2 bases, and 6 bases stayed unmatched. This CDR3 is built from 15 residues. Germline values: CDR1 SGHVS, CDR2 FNYEAQ. The CDR3 coding sequence is TGTGCCAGCAGCTCTCCTGGACAGGCCACAGATACGCAGTATTTT. Its protein product is CASSSPGQATDTQYF.

This clonotype was found a few times. The chain is built from TRBV12-3 or TRBV12-4 and TRBJ2-6; D gene ambiguous. This CDR3 region has 15 residues. V lost 5 bases to trimming and J lost 0 bases, with 8 bases between them. CDR3 amino acids: CASSRAASGANVLTF. CDR3 coding DNA: TGTGCCAGCAGTCGGGCGGCCTCTGGGGCCAACGTCCTGACTTTC.

This chain joins TRBV5-4 and TRBJ2-6, with D unclear. With 0 bases removed from V and 3 bases from J, the gap between germline ends came to 4 bases. CDR1 and CDR2 from the germline V gene are SGHNT and YYREEE (reference sequence). The CDR3 covers 14 residues. CDR3 DNA sequence: TGTGCCAGCAGCTTGGGTTTTGGGGCCAACGTCCTGACTTTC. Translating gives CASSLGFGANVLTF. Variable domain in full (rest from reference TRBV5-4 and TRBJ2-6): ETGVTQSPTHLIKTRGQQVTLRCSSQSGHNTVSWYQQALGQGPQFIFQYYREEENGRGNFPPRFSGLQFPNYSSELNVNALELDDSALYLCASSLGFGANVLTFGAGSRLTVL.

In this sample, this clonotype turned up a few times. The rearrangement links TRBV19 to TRBJ2-5; 9 bases are a match to TRBD2. The germline gives CDR1 LNHDA, CDR2 SQIVND (reference sequence). The V gene end was trimmed by 4 bases and the J gene end by 3 bases; junction bases not matched to a gene: 6. The CDR3 runs 15 residues. CDR3 DNA: TGTGCCAGTAGTACCCCTAGCGGGGTAAAAGAGACCCAGTACTTC. As protein: CASSTPSGVKETQYF.

CDR3 bases: TGTGCCAGTGGCACTGAAGCTTTCTTT. The encoded protein is CASGTEAFF. The chain employs TRBV19 and TRBJ1-1; no firm D call. This CDR3 contains 9 residues. The ends were cut back, 8 bases at V and 4 bases at J, with 2 bases in the middle. Per the germline V gene, CDR1 is LNHDA and CDR2 is SQIVND (reference sequence).

About this clonotype itself: This is likely a read error, given that the CDR3 carries no conserved phenylalanine or tryptophan at its end. Because the CDR3's place on the DNA is in doubt, the DNA is left out and the CDR3 is given as listed by TCRdb. V gene TRBV21-1 combines with J gene TRBJ2-7. TRBV21-1 is shown as a pseudogene. With termini counted, the CDR3 has 10 amino acids. CDR3 loop: CASSTQGKEP.

The rearrangement joins TRBV27 to TRBJ2-3; D is unclear. V lost 0 bases to trimming and J lost 3 bases, with 10 bases between them. The CDR3 runs 15 residues. Germline CDR1 and CDR2: MNHEY and SMNVEV (reference sequence). CDR3 loop: CASSLSPVGTDTQYF. Here the CDR3 DNA reads TGTGCCAGCAGTTTATCCCCAGTCGGAACAGATACGCAGTATTTT.

The chain uses TRBV6-5 and TRBJ1-3; D remains unclear. V lost 0 bases and J 1 base, leaving 4 bases between the germline ends. CDR1 and CDR2 from the germline V gene are MNHEY and SVGAGI. The CDR3 extends over 14 amino acids. For the CDR3, the DNA is TGTGCCAGCAGTTACTCAGAGTCTGGAAACACCATATATTTT. Amino acids: CASSYSESGNTIYF.

This clonotype was seen a handful of times. J is TRBJ1-1 and V is TRBV12-3 or TRBV12-4; no clear D gene. The CDR3 is made up of 13 amino acids. The V gene lost 2 bases and the J gene lost 5 bases, with 9 bases spanning the gap. The CDR3 spells CASSLQVHTEAFF. CDR3 nucleotides: TGTGCCAGCAGTTTACAGGTACATACTGAAGCTTTCTTT.